This T cell receptor beta chain came from a study of blood T cell repertoires in COVID-19. Study context: The United States, Italy and Spain supplied acute and convalescent COVID-19 samples. From T cells, B-cell-depleted T cells, or PBMCs came the material, which was cDNA or gDNA.

This CDR3 contains 15 residues. V gave up 4 bases and J gave up 7 bases; unmatched junction bases: 5. Per the germline V gene, CDR1 is MNHEY and CDR2 is SMNVEV (reference sequence). In the original workflow: How many nucleated cells were present was estimated from reference gene primer amplification. Only in-frame clones appear in the TCRdb table, and some are missing; sequencing was by immunoSEQ multiplex PCR. The V and J calls and clone size are taken from that table; D and trimming were inferred from the DNA. The table has roughly 150,000 clones, around 82% seen once. The receptor comes from a woman older than 75 with acute or convalescent COVID-19. The sequencing input was peripheral blood. The genes are TRBV27 and TRBJ1-4, with 11 nucleotides matching TRBD1. CDR3 nucleotide sequence: TGTGCCAGCAGTTCTGGGACAGGGGGAAGTGAAAAACTGTTTTTT. Amino acid sequence: CASSSGTGGSEKLFF. Together with reference TRBV27 and TRBJ1-4, the CDR3 gives the full variable domain: EAQVTQNPRYLITVTGKKLTVTCSQNMNHEYMSWYRQDPGLGLRQIYYSMNVEVTDKGDVPEGYKVSRKEKRNFPLILESPSPNQTSLYFCASSSGTGGSEKLFFGSGTQLSVL.